Shown below are 5 T cell receptor beta chains from a single sample sequenced in a study of PD-L1 blockade in urothelial cancer. Produced via immunoSEQ multiplex PCR; TCRdb's table is partial and in-frame only. The data hold tens of thousands of clones, with roughly four fifths observed a single time. The time point is: pretreatment peripheral blood. The sequencing here drew on PBMCs, taken around atezolizumab (anti-PD-L1) treatment. The receptor source for this set is an older man with urothelial cancer.

This chain joins TRBV5-1 and TRBJ1-1, with 9 bases matching TRBD1. Germline lookup yields CDR1 SGHRS and CDR2 YFSETQ. After removal of 4 bases from V and 3 bases from J, the junction contained 4 bases not matched to a gene. The CDR3 contains 14 residues. The CDR3 DNA sequence: TGCGCCAGCAGCCTGTGGGACAGGGACACTGAAGCTTTCTTT. This sequence encodes CASSLWDRDTEAFF.

The chain recombines TRBV7-9 with TRBJ2-2, with D perhaps matching TRBD1 (5 bases). V lost 5 bases and J 4 bases, leaving 11 bases between the germline ends. The CDR3 extends over 14 amino acids. In germline, CDR1 is SEHNR, CDR2 FQNEAQ (reference sequence). The CDR3 loop is CASSRTGATGELFF. The DNA for the CDR3 is TGTGCCAGCAGCCGAACAGGAGCCACCGGGGAGCTGTTTTTT. The full variable domain, in which reference TRBV7-9 and TRBJ2-2 provide the parts outside the CDR3, is DTGVSQNPRHKITKRGQNVTFRCDPISEHNRLYWYRQTLGQGPEFLTYFQNEAQLEKSRLLSDRFSAERPKGSFSTLEIQRTEQGDSAMYLCASSRTGATGELFFGEGSRLTVL.

V usage is TRBV28 and J usage is TRBJ1-5; D might be TRBD1 (6 bases). Trimming shortened V by 6 bases and J by 9 bases, and 18 bases separated the two germline ends. The CDR3 has 14 amino acids. Germline V gene sequence: CDR1 MDHEN, CDR2 SYDVKM. This CDR3 is CASSAPGERWPQHF. DNA for the CDR3: TGTGCCAGCAGCGCCCCAGGGGAGAGGTGGCCCCAGCATTTT. The variable domain in full, completed from reference TRBV28 and TRBJ1-5, reads DVKVTQSSRYLVKRTGEKVFLECVQDMDHENMFWYRQDPGLGLRLIYFSYDVKMKEKGDIPEGYSVSREKKERFSLILESASTNQTSMYLCASSAPGERWPQHFGDGTRLSIL.

V and J are TRBV6-4 and TRBJ2-1; possible D gene TRBD2, 5 bases. Germline lookup yields CDR1 MRHNA and CDR2 SNTAGT. The CDR3 length is 15 residues. V lost 3 bases and J lost 0, with 9 bases in between. DNA of the CDR3: TGTGCCAGCAGTGAGGAGCGGAACTCCTACAATGAGCAGTTCTTC. Translating it yields CASSEERNSYNEQFF.

The chain couples TRBV6-6 to TRBJ1-2; D not resolved. This CDR3 is 13 amino acids long. Germline V gene lookup returns CDR1 MNHNY and CDR2 SVGAGI (reference sequence). The germline V and J ends were trimmed by 6 bases and 0 bases, with 8 bases remaining between them. CDR3 in amino acids: CASRRDANYGYTF. As DNA, the CDR3 is TGTGCCAGCAGAAGAGATGCTAACTATGGCTACACCTTC.